In its sample, the clone carrying this T cell receptor (beta chain) was seen many times. Its antigen is unknown. This sample stems from a study of T cells in Graves' hyperthyroidism and ophthalmopathy. Study summary: Peripheral blood collection took place at initial diagnosis, before any treatment.

V lost 4 bases, J lost 7 bases, and 14 bases lay in between. CDR3 length: 13 amino acids. Germline V gene data show CDR1 as SGDLS and CDR2 as YYNGEE. Regarding the study as a whole: Ophthalmopathy, which appeared later, was predicted by the model a median roughly 6.4 months before onset.

The investigators amplified TCR beta CDR3 regions from RNA transcripts. First-round RT-PCR of the TCR CDR3 relied on the HTBI primer set. TCRdb itself ran the multiplex PCR reads through MiXCR, one entry per CDR3 protein. The sample gives hundreds of thousands of distinct CDR3 sequences, about 14% of which show up once; 5.8% is in the top ten. Sample: blood. V and J are TRBV9 and TRBJ1-1; D ambiguous. The sequence was obtained from a woman aged 30 to 39 with Graves' hyperthyroidism that later progressed to Graves' ophthalmopathy. CDR3: CASSQDGDGEAFF. The DNA of the CDR3 is TGTGCCAGCAGCCAAGACGGAGACGGTGAAGCTTTCTTT.